The 32 T cell receptor beta chains below come from one sample, sequenced in a study of CXCR3-negative and CXCR3-positive naive CD8 T cells. General study findings and limits: TRB CDR3 hydrophobicity was greater in CXCR3-positive naive cells than in CXCR3-negative naive cells.

These TCRs are of unknown antigen specificity. UMI-labeled 5' RACE TRB cDNA libraries were prepared from the cells. After re-calling the 5' RACE reads, TCRdb lists one entry per CDR3 protein, DNA absent. This sample's clone table lists roughly 63,000 distinct CDR3 sequences. Sequencing was done on a sample of naive CXCR3+ CD8+ T cells from blood. The subset was: CD45RO-CCR7+CD27+CD95- naive CD8+ T cells expressing CXCR3 (TNR3+). These receptors were obtained from a human donor in good health. Some clones in this sample may be carry-over from other donors' samples.

This chain joins TRBV6-5 and TRBJ1-2; TCRdb selects TRBD1, and the lack of DNA leaves this call unchecked. Germline loops: CDR1 MNHEY, CDR2 SVGAGI. The CDR3 is 17 amino acids. The CDR3 loop is CASSSLTGYKLDYGYTF.

The chain uses TRBV6-2 or TRBV6-3 and TRBJ2-3; TCRdb outputs TRBD1, but without DNA this stays unchecked. CDR3 length: 16 amino acids. Germline CDR1 reads MNHEY; CDR2 reads SVGEGT. CDR3 protein: CASSYYQQGNTDTQYF.

The chain couples TRBV3-1 to TRBJ1-1; TCRdb's D call, TRBD1, is unchecked because there is no DNA. CDR3 size: 14 residues. The V gene's germline CDR1 is LGHDT and CDR2 YNNKEL (reference sequence). CDR3 residues: CASSQSTDYTEAFF.

The chain links TRBV7-9 to TRBJ2-7; TCRdb designates TRBD1, a call that cannot be tested without DNA. Germline V gene lookup returns CDR1 SEHNR and CDR2 FQNEAQ (reference sequence). This CDR3 spans 15 amino acids. This chain's CDR3 is CASSLTGTGVHEQYF.

This sequence joins TRBV12-3 or TRBV12-4 and TRBJ2-1; TCRdb picks TRBD1, but there is no DNA to check that call. The CDR3 contains 16 residues. This CDR3 is CASSPPGQVPYNEQFF.

CDR3 loop: CASSEPGRGDEQYF. V is TRBV7-6 and J is TRBJ2-7; TCRdb outputs TRBD1, but without DNA this stays unchecked. The germline gives CDR1 SGHVS, CDR2 FNYEAQ. CDR3 length: 14 residues.

The gene calls are TRBV29-1 and TRBJ2-3; the TCRdb D gene call, TRBD1, has no DNA to confirm it. The CDR3 sequence is 15 residues long. The germline CDR1 and CDR2 sequences are SQVTM and ANQGSEA. This CDR3 is CSVDGTGDGSDTQYF.

The chain employs TRBV20-1 and TRBJ2-3; absent DNA, TCRdb's TRBD1 call cannot be checked. Germline loops: CDR1 DFQATT, CDR2 SNEGSKA (reference sequence). CDR3 length: 15 amino acids. This CDR3 is CSARGVPSRADTQYF.

The chain joins TRBV30 to TRBJ2-7; absent DNA, TCRdb's TRBD1 call cannot be checked. Germline-derived CDR1 and CDR2 are GTSNPN and SVGIG (reference sequence). CDR3 length equals 16 residues. The CDR3 loop is CAWNNPGTGGAYEQYF.

V is TRBV11-2 and J is TRBJ2-2; TCRdb calls TRBD1, which cannot be checked without DNA. The CDR3 is 17 amino acids. Germline lookup yields CDR1 SGHAT and CDR2 FQNNGV. The CDR3 is CASTLPRTGEDTGELFF.

CDR3 sequence reads: CSVEGKGVTQYF. The chain carries TRBV29-1 and TRBJ2-3; TCRdb indicates TRBD1, and absent DNA this call remains unverified. Germline V CDR1 and CDR2: SQVTM, ANQGSEA. The CDR3 consists of 12 residues.

This clonotype shows up as medium-sized by frequency. J is TRBJ1-1 and V is TRBV20-1; TCRdb returns TRBD1, unconfirmable since there is no DNA. The CDR3 extends over 14 amino acids. Germline values: CDR1 DFQATT, CDR2 SNEGSKA (reference sequence). The CDR3 is CSASKQGESTEAFF.

J is TRBJ2-5 and V is TRBV29-1; without DNA, the TCRdb call of TRBD2 cannot be checked. Germline lookup yields CDR1 SQVTM and CDR2 ANQGSEA. The CDR3 contains 11 residues. This chain's CDR3 is CSVSGRETQYF.

V gene TRBV4-1 combines with J gene TRBJ2-5; TCRdb lists TRBD2, though no DNA is available to test this call. This CDR3 has 19 residues. Looked up from germline, CDR1 is MGHRA and CDR2 is YSYEKL. CDR3 protein: CASSQPPGLSGGPRETQYF.

The chain joins TRBV7-2 to TRBJ2-7; TCRdb indicates TRBD1, and absent DNA this call remains unverified. Per the germline V gene, CDR1 is SGHTA and CDR2 is FQGNSA. CDR3 length: 16 amino acids. CDR3 sequence: CASSLSRDREFYEQYF.

V usage is TRBV5-1 and J usage is TRBJ2-2; TCRdb's D call of TRBD1 is untestable without DNA. This CDR3 has 15 residues. CDR1 and CDR2 (germline): SGHRS, YFSETQ. CDR3 amino acids: CASSLGTVNTGELFF.

V gene TRBV6-5 combines with J gene TRBJ2-1. Germline assignment: CDR1 MNHEY and CDR2 SVGAGI. This CDR3 has 14 amino acids. CDR3 sequence reads: CASSYRGLHNEQFF.

The chain has TRBV29-1 and TRBJ1-1. This CDR3 has 12 residues. Germline V gene data show CDR1 as SQVTM and CDR2 as ANQGSEA. CDR3 protein: CSVVQGGTEAFF. Full variable domain (remainder filled in from reference TRBV29-1 and TRBJ1-1): SAVISQKPSRDICQRGTSLTIQCQVDSQVTMMFWYRQQPGQSLTLIATANQGSEATYESGFVIDKFPISRPNLTFSTLTVSNMSPEDSSIYLCSVVQGGTEAFFGQGTRLTVV.

This rearrangement joins TRBV21-1 to TRBJ2-7; without DNA, the TCRdb call of TRBD2 cannot be checked. TRBV21-1 represents a pseudogene. The length of the CDR3 is 16 residues. The CDR3 reads CASSKDWDLLSYEQYF.

The chain carries TRBV25-1 and TRBJ2-5; TCRdb outputs TRBD2, but without DNA this stays unchecked. The CDR3 consists of 14 residues. CDR1 MGHDK and CDR2 SYGVNS come from the germline V gene. The CDR3 spells CASQAGPLLETQYF.

V is TRBV3-1 and J is TRBJ2-5; TCRdb outputs TRBD1, but without DNA this stays unchecked. Germline loops: CDR1 LGHDT, CDR2 YNNKEL (reference sequence). This CDR3 has 13 residues. CDR3 loop: CTSSRTDQETQYF.

The genes are TRBV3-1 and TRBJ2-7; as DNA is missing, the TRBD2 call by TCRdb cannot be tested. Germline V gene sequence: CDR1 LGHDT, CDR2 YNNKEL (reference sequence). The CDR3 is 14 amino acids. CDR3 sequence reads: CASSSREGLYEQYF.

This chain uses TRBV29-1 with TRBJ1-1; the TRBD1 assignment by TCRdb is unverifiable without DNA. This CDR3 is 12 amino acids long. Germline CDR1 SQVTM, CDR2 ANQGSEA. The CDR3 reads CSVGDENTEAFF.

The V call is TRBV6-5, the J call TRBJ1-2; TCRdb indicates TRBD1, and absent DNA this call remains unverified. The length of the CDR3 is 14 residues. CDR1 is MNHEY and CDR2 is SVGAGI in the germline V gene. CDR3 in amino acids: CASRLDRGGYGYTF.

The genes are TRBV6-2 or TRBV6-3 and TRBJ2-5; as DNA is missing, the TRBD1 call by TCRdb cannot be tested. The CDR3 runs 16 residues. Germline V gene sequence: CDR1 MNHEY, CDR2 SVGEGT. The CDR3 loop is CASTPRQGEYQETQYF.

The chain recombines TRBV6-5 with TRBJ1-1. CDR3 length: 13 amino acids. Germline V gene data show CDR1 as MNHEY and CDR2 as SVGAGI. This CDR3 reads CASSYSRQAEAFF.

This rearrangement joins TRBV7-2 to TRBJ2-5; absent DNA, TCRdb's TRBD1 call cannot be checked. Germline CDR1 reads SGHTA; CDR2 reads FQGNSA. The CDR3 runs to 15 residues. The chain's CDR3 is CASSGRDRGQETQYF.

This chain links TRBV9 with TRBJ2-3. The length of the CDR3 is 16 residues. Germline-derived CDR1 and CDR2 are SGDLS and YYNGEE. The CDR3: CASSAPLAGGTDTQYF.

The chain carries TRBV7-9 and TRBJ2-5. The CDR3 has 15 residues. The germline CDR1 and CDR2 sequences are SEHNR and FQNEAQ (reference sequence). Here the CDR3 reads CASSPASGFEETQYF. Full variable domain (remainder filled in from reference TRBV7-9 and TRBJ2-5): DTGVSQNPRHKITKRGQNVTFRCDPISEHNRLYWYRQTLGQGPEFLTYFQNEAQLEKSRLLSDRFSAERPKGSFSTLEIQRTEQGDSAMYLCASSPASGFEETQYFGPGTRLLVL.

The chain has TRBV6-2 or TRBV6-3 and TRBJ2-5; TCRdb indicates TRBD2, and absent DNA this call remains unverified. CDR3 length equals 15 residues. The germline V gene encodes CDR1 MNHEY and CDR2 SVGEGT. CDR3: CASSSNLAGGETQYF.

The chain has TRBV7-6 and TRBJ2-7; with no DNA, the TCRdb D assignment of TRBD1 cannot be verified. Looked up from germline, CDR1 is SGHVS and CDR2 is FNYEAQ. This CDR3 contains 16 residues. Here the CDR3 reads CASSLDDREASYEQYF.

The chain couples TRBV11-1 to TRBJ2-7. CDR3 size: 15 residues. The germline V gene encodes CDR1 SGHAT and CDR2 FQDESV (reference sequence). CDR3 protein: CASSLGLYSSYEQYF.